Described below is a single T cell receptor (beta chain) sequence and its context. Its antigen is as yet unknown. At one boundary the junction diverges from the germline segment, which might be a read error. PCR used 60 Vbeta primers and 13 Jbeta primers. The protocol was immunoSEQ multiplex PCR, while the TCRdb copy is restricted to in-frame clones and leaves out a portion. The sample lists about 190,000 clones, just under 75% seen once, with approximately 5% in the top ten. These data originate in a study of cytomegalovirus exposure and HLA in healthy donors. Study conclusions and caveats: A missense DCLRE1C variant was associated with V- and J-gene trimming of TCR beta chains in a later analysis, and an independent cohort replicated the association.

Germline assignment: CDR1 SGHTS and CDR2 YDEGEE. The CDR3 is made up of 15 amino acids. This TCR derives from a man aged 30 to 39 in good health and CMV-seropositive. The V call is TRBV5-8, the J call TRBJ2-3, with 9 bases that match TRBD2. The sample comprised PBMCs. CDR3 sequence reads: CASSLGLADTGTQYF. The DNA of the CDR3 is TGTGCCAGCAGCTTGGGACTAGCGGACACAGGTACGCAGTATTTT.